Presented here are 22 T cell receptor beta chains from one specimen sequenced in a study of T cells after yellow fever vaccination. Using its own MiXCR run on the 5' RACE reads, TCRdb lists one record per CDR3 protein. The profile covers a few hundred thousand distinct CDR3 sequences, with roughly 12% appearing a single time and around 19% taken by the ten largest. Sequencing was performed on PBMCs, taken on the day of the first yellow fever vaccination. The receptors originated from a man between 18 and 35 years old who received the YFV17D yellow fever vaccine.

This clonotype was counted between two and nine times. V usage is TRBV7-2 and J usage is TRBJ2-3; 11 bases match TRBD2. Losses at the gene ends were 1 base for V and 7 bases for J; bases not matched to a gene: 7. The CDR3 is 16 amino acids. Per germline, CDR1 SGHTA and CDR2 FQGNSA. CDR3 nucleotide sequence: TGTGCCAGCAGCTTAGTGGGTAGCGGGGGGGCAAATACGCAGTATTTT. It is translated as CASSLVGSGGANTQYF.

This clonotype was recorded a few times. This chain connects TRBV27 to TRBJ2-3; D unclear. CDR3 length: 11 residues. Germline CDR1 and CDR2: MNHEY and SMNVEV (reference sequence). V lost 10 bases to trimming and J lost 4 bases, with 9 bases between them. The CDR3, as DNA: TGTGCCATACAGAGTTCAGATACGCAGTATTTT. Protein: CAIQSSDTQYF.

This clonotype has a single count. The chain carries TRBV4-1 and TRBJ2-2; unclear D gene. The V and J ends lost 1 base and 2 bases respectively, with 14 bases between them. Germline assignment: CDR1 MGHRA and CDR2 YSYEKL. The CDR3 is made up of 17 amino acids. The CDR3: CASSQAEAAINTGELFF. Written as DNA, the CDR3 is TGCGCCAGCAGCCAAGCCGAGGCAGCGATCAACACCGGGGAGCTGTTTTTT.

The J gene is TRBJ1-5, the V gene TRBV4-1; D possibly corresponds to TRBD1 (5 bases). This CDR3 is built from 16 residues. Germline V gives CDR1 MGHRA, CDR2 YSYEKL. The V end lost 0 bases, the J end lost 4 bases, and 13 bases lay between the germline ends. CDR3 coding DNA: TGCGCCAGCAGCCAAGAAACCGGGGCTCATAATCAGCCCCAGCATTTT. Its translation: CASSQETGAHNQPQHF.

The rearrangement uses TRBV7-8 and TRBJ2-3; D is possibly TRBD1 or TRBD2 (6 bases each). V was pared by 6 bases and J by 6 bases, with 19 bases between. Germline CDR1 is SGHVS and CDR2 is FQNEAQ. The CDR3 length is 15 residues. The CDR3 DNA reads as TGTGCCAGCAGAACGTTGGGGGGCGTTATCGATACGCAGTATTTT. Amino acids: CASRTLGGVIDTQYF.

There are a few counts of this clonotype. The J gene is TRBJ2-1, the V gene TRBV7-2; TRBD1 matches 9 bases. The CDR3 totals 15 residues. Unmatched junction bases numbered 13, after V lost 6 bases and J lost 10 bases. From germline, CDR1 is SGHTA and CDR2 FQGNSA. The CDR3 DNA follows: TGTGCCAGCAGGGGGACAGGGAAAGGTTTGGGCGAGCAGTTCTTC. Residues: CASRGTGKGLGEQFF.

This clonotype has a handful of counts. CDR3 nucleotide sequence: TGCGCCAGCAGCCAAACGATCGGGACAGGCCCATATAATTCACCCCTCCACTTT. This translates into CASSQTIGTGPYNSPLHF. This chain joins TRBV4-3 and TRBJ1-6; 8 bases line up with TRBD1. The CDR3 extends over 18 amino acids. Germline CDR1 reads LGHNA; CDR2 reads YSLEER. The ends lost 2 bases at V and 4 bases at J; junction bases unmatched: 10.

V usage is TRBV6-1 and J usage is TRBJ2-3; maybe TRBD2 (7 bases). Germline V CDR1 and CDR2: MNHNS, SASEGT. The CDR3 runs 20 residues. With 1 base removed from V and 8 bases from J, the gap between germline ends came to 31 bases. The DNA for the CDR3 is TGTGCCAGCAGTGAAGTTGAATTAGGGGGGGGGCCTTCTGTTTATGGTACGCAGTATTTT. It codes for CASSEVELGGGPSVYGTQYF.

This clonotype showed up just a few times. V usage is TRBV18 and J usage is TRBJ2-1, with TRBD2 matching 11 bases. With V trimmed by 2 bases and J by 8 bases, 5 bases remained unmatched. CDR1 KGHSH and CDR2 LQKENI come from the germline V gene. The CDR3 contains 15 residues. CDR3: CASSPLLAGGHEQFF. The CDR3 DNA follows: TGTGCCAGCTCACCATTGTTAGCGGGGGGGCATGAGCAGTTCTTC. Based on the CDR3 plus reference TRBV18 and TRBJ2-1, the full variable domain is NAGVMQNPRHLVRRRGQEARLRCSPMKGHSHVYWYRQLPEEGLKFMVYLQKENIIDESGMPKERFSAEFPKEGPSILRIQQVVRGDSAAYFCASSPLLAGGHEQFFGPGTRLTVL.

This clonotype was observed many times. The chain is built from TRBV23-1 and TRBJ2-7; D possibly corresponds to TRBD2 (6 bases). TRBV23-1 is an open reading frame whose function is uncertain. V dropped 6 bases and J dropped 4 bases, with 13 bases sitting between them. The CDR3 contains 13 residues. The CDR3 region is CASSAGYTYEQYV. The CDR3 DNA is TGCGCCAGCAGCGCGGGATACACATACGAGCAGTACGTC.

The table lists this clonotype with a few counts. This chain connects TRBV6-5 to TRBJ1-1; no clear D gene. The V gene's germline CDR1 is MNHEY and CDR2 SVGAGI. This CDR3 comprises 13 residues. The V end lost 4 bases, the J end lost 1 base, and 7 bases lay between the germline ends. The CDR3 here is CASSSQRNTEAFF. As DNA, the CDR3 is TGTGCCAGCAGTTCACAGAGGAACACTGAAGCTTTCTTT.

The gene calls are TRBV5-5 and TRBJ1-2, with D possibly TRBD1 on 5 matching bases. This CDR3 region has 15 residues. Germline lookup yields CDR1 SGHKS and CDR2 YYEKEE (reference sequence). The V and J ends lost 4 bases and 6 bases respectively, with 19 bases between them. The CDR3 is CASSLSGSAGDGYTF. In DNA, the CDR3 is TGTGCCAGCAGCCTAAGCGGGTCGGCGGGGGATGGCTACACCTTC.

The chain carries TRBV12-3 or TRBV12-4 and TRBJ2-7; D uncertain. Trimming pared 6 bases from V and 2 bases from J, leaving 5 bases between. The CDR3 covers 11 residues. The CDR3 DNA reads TGTGCCAGCAGCCATACCTACGAGCAGTACTTC. Protein sequence: CASSHTYEQYF.

J is TRBJ2-2 and V is TRBV10-3; D unclear. Germline CDR1 reads ENHRY; CDR2 reads SYGVKD. This CDR3 contains 15 residues. Trimming shortened V by 4 bases and J by 0 bases, and 9 bases separated the two germline ends. The CDR3, as DNA: TGTGCCATCAGTGTTGGTAGCTCGAACACCGGGGAGCTGTTTTTT. Translated, it gives CAISVGSSNTGELFF.

The chain carries TRBV27 and TRBJ2-3; D gene unclear. The germline V gene has CDR1 MNHEY and CDR2 SMNVEV (reference sequence). V dropped 3 bases and J dropped 1 base, with 11 bases sitting between them. This CDR3 has 15 residues. The CDR3 reads CASSFQKGGTDTQYF. CDR3 DNA sequence: TGTGCCAGCAGTTTTCAGAAGGGCGGCACAGATACGCAGTATTTT.

The sample holds a few counts of this clonotype. The rearrangement uses TRBV5-1 and TRBJ1-1; TRBD1 agrees at 8 bases. This CDR3 contains 15 residues. The V gene end was trimmed by 5 bases and the J gene end by 3 bases; junction bases not matched to a gene: 9. In germline, CDR1 is SGHRS, CDR2 YFSETQ. The CDR3 is CASRPSGGMYTEAFF. The CDR3 DNA is TGCGCCAGCAGACCTTCAGGGGGCATGTACACTGAAGCTTTCTTT.

This chain uses TRBV7-2 with TRBJ2-5; TRBD1 is a possible D gene (6 bases). The germline V gene encodes CDR1 SGHTA and CDR2 FQGNSA. The ends were cut back, 5 bases at V and 2 bases at J, with 21 bases in the middle. The CDR3 is 17 amino acids. CDR3 bases: TGTGCCAGCAGCCCGACTCCGGACAGAGACTTTCAAGAGACCCAGTACTTC. Translation: CASSPTPDRDFQETQYF.

The table lists this clonotype with a few counts. The genes are TRBV5-1 and TRBJ1-4; D perhaps matches TRBD1 (6 bases). In germline, CDR1 is SGHRS, CDR2 YFSETQ. The CDR3 covers 16 residues. The ends were cut back, 1 base at V and 0 bases at J, with 10 bases in the middle. Here the CDR3 reads CASSLNPGATNEKLFF. DNA for the CDR3: TGCGCCAGCAGCTTGAACCCAGGGGCAACTAATGAAAAACTGTTTTTT.

This clonotype was seen at least ten times. The chain has TRBV7-3 and TRBJ2-2, with 7 bases fitting TRBD1. CDR1 is SGHTA, CDR2 FQGTGA, per germline. This CDR3 has 16 amino acids. V trimming: 4 bases; J trimming: 5 bases; junction bases outside the gene matches: 10. Here the CDR3 reads CASSSRAQGVTGELFF. DNA of the CDR3: TGTGCCAGCAGCTCCAGGGCCCAGGGGGTGACCGGGGAGCTGTTTTTT.

The V gene is TRBV11-3, the J gene TRBJ2-1; D is undetermined. In germline, CDR1 is SGHNT, CDR2 YENEEA. V was clipped by 4 bases and J by 5 bases, with 18 bases between them. CDR3 length: 16 residues. CDR3 bases: TGTGCCAGCAGCTCCCGAGGAGACAATTTTAACAATGAGCAGTTCTTC. Translating it yields CASSSRGDNFNNEQFF.

The chain carries TRBV19 and TRBJ2-2, with D possibly being TRBD2 (6 bases). CDR3 length equals 17 residues. Trimming pared 1 base from V and 8 bases from J, leaving 20 bases between. Germline assignment: CDR1 LNHDA and CDR2 SQIVND (reference sequence). CDR3 protein: CASSIVASEVSVGELFF. CDR3 DNA: TGTGCCAGTAGTATAGTCGCTAGCGAGGTTTCGGTGGGGGAGCTGTTTTTT.

In its sample, this clonotype was seen a few times. J is TRBJ1-4 and V is TRBV4-3; TRBD1 is a possible D gene (6 bases). Per the germline V gene, CDR1 is LGHNA and CDR2 is YSLEER. V gave up 1 base and J gave up 5 bases, with 8 bases separating them. There are 14 residues in the CDR3. CDR3 loop: CASSQVRGNEKLFF. The CDR3 nucleotides read TGCGCCAGCAGCCAAGTCAGGGGCAATGAAAAACTGTTTTTT.